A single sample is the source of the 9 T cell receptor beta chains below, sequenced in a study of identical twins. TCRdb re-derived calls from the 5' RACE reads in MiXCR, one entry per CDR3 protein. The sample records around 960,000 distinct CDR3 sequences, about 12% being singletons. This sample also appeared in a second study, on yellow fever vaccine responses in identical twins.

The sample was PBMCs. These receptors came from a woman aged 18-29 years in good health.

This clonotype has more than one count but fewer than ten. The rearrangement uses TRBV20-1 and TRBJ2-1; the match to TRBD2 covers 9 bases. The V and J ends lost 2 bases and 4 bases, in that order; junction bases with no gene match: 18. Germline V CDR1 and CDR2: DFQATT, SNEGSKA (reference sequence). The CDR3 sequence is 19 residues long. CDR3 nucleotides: TGCAGTGCTAGACCCAAACTGAGGCGGGAGGGCCCCCCTTACAATGAGCAGTTCTTC. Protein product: CSARPKLRREGPPYNEQFF.

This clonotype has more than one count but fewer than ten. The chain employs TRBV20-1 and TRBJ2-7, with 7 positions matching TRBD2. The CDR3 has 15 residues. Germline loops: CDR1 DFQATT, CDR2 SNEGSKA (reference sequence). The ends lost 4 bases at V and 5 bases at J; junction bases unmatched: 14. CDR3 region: CSAKASGQRKNEQYF. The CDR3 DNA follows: TGCAGTGCTAAAGCTAGCGGCCAGAGGAAAAACGAGCAGTACTTC.

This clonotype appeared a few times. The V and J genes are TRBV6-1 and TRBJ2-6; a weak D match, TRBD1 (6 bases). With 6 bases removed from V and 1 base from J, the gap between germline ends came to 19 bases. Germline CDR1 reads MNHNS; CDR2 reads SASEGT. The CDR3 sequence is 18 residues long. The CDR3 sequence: CASSSLETGPSGANVLTF. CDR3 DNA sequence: TGTGCCAGCAGCTCTCTAGAGACAGGACCGTCTGGGGCCAACGTCCTGACTTTC.

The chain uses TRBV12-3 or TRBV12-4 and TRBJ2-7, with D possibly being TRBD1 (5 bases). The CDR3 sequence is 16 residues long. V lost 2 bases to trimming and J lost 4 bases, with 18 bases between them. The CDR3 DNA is TGTGCCAGCAGTTTAATCCAGGGCAGGATGAGATACGAGCAGTACTTC. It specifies CASSLIQGRMRYEQYF.

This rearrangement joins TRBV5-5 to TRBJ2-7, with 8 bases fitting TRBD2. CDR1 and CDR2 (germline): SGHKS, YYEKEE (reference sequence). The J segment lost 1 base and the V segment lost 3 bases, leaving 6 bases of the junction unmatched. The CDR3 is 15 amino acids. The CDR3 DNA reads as TGTGCCAGCAGCTCGGCGGGGGGACCTTCCTACGAGCAGTACTTC. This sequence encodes CASSSAGGPSYEQYF.

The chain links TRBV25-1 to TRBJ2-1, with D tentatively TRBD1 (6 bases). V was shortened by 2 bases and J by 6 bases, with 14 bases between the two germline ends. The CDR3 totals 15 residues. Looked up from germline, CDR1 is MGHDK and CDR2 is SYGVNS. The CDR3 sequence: CASSEQGHRPNEQFF. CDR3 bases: TGTGCCAGCAGTGAACAGGGACACAGGCCCAATGAGCAGTTCTTC. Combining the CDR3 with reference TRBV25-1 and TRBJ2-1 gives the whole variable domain EADIYQTPRYLVIGTGKKITLECSQTMGHDKMYWYQQDPGMELHLIHYSYGVNSTEKGDLSSESTVSRIRTEHFPLTLESARPSHTSQYLCASSEQGHRPNEQFFGPGTRLTVL.

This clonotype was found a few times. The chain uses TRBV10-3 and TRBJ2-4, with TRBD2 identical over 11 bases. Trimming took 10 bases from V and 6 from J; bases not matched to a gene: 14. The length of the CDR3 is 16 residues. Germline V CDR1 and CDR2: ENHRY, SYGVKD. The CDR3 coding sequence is TGTGCCACCCAAGGGGTGGGAACTAGCGGGAGAAACATTCAGTACTTC. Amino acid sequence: CATQGVGTSGRNIQYF.

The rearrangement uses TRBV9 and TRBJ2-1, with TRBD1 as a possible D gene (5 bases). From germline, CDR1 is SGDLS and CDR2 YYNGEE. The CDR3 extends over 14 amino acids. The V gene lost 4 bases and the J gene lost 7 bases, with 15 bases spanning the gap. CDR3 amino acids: CASSPTTVPNEQFF. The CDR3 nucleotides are TGTGCCAGCAGCCCCACGACAGTGCCAAATGAGCAGTTCTTC.

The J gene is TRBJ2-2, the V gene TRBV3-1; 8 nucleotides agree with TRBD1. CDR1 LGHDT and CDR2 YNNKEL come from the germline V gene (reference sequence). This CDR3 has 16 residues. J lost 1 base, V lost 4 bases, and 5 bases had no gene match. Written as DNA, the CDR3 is TGTGCCAGCAGCCTTATTGGGACAGGGAACACCGGGGAGCTGTTTTTT. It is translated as CASSLIGTGNTGELFF.